This T cell receptor (beta chain) came from a study of cytomegalovirus exposure and HLA in healthy donors. Across the study: A prior analysis found 117 million unique TCR beta sequences from approximately 190 million T cells. An early release of data contained roughly 90 million unique TCRs, which came from HLA-typed donors. Caucasian-associated ancestry cluster membership applied to about 83% of several hundred genotyped donors. Study-level findings and limits: Follow-up analysis found HLA locus-dependent TCR association rates, highest for DRB1 and lowest for HLA-C.

Primers for the PCR totalled 60 Vbeta and 13 Jbeta. Assay: immunoSEQ multiplex PCR; the TCRdb copy retains only in-frame clones and omits some. The top ten hold roughly 12% of the sample, which has 150,000 to 200,000 clones, more than 70% seen once. As for this clone: Antigen unknown.

This receptor was taken from a young man in good health and CMV-seropositive. Source material: PBMCs.

The chain's CDR3 is CASSPHGTGAYEQYF. CDR3 bases: TGTGCCAGCTCACCACACGGGACAGGGGCCTACGAGCAGTACTTC. The chain couples TRBV18 to TRBJ2-7; 10 bases map to TRBD1. V lost 1 base, J lost 2 bases, and 2 bases stayed unmatched. Looked up from germline, CDR1 is KGHSH and CDR2 is LQKENI. The CDR3 sequence is 15 residues long.